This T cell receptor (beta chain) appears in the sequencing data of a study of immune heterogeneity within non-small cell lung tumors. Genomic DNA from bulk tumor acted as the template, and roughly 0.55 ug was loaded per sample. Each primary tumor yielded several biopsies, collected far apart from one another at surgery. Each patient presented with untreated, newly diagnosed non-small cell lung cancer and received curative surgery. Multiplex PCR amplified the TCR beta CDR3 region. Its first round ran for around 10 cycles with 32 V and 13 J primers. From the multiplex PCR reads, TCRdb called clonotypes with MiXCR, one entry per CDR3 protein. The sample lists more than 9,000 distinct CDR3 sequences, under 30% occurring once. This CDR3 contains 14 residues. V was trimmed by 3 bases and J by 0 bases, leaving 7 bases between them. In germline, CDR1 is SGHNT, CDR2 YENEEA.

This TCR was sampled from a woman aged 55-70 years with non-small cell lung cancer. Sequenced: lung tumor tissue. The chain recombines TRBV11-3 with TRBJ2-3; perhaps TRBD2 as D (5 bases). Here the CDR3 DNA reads TGTGCCAGCAGCTTGGGCGGGAGCACAGATACGCAGTATTTT. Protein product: CASSLGGSTDTQYF. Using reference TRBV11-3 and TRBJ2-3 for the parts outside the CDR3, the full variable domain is EAGVVQSPRYKIIEKKQPVAFWCNPISGHNTLYWYLQNLGQGPELLIRYENEEAVDDSQLPKDRFSAERLKGVDSTLKIQPAELGDSAVYLCASSLGGSTDTQYFGPGTRLTVL.